This is a list of T cell receptor beta chains from one sample in a study of T cells in Graves' hyperthyroidism and ophthalmopathy. A single record per CDR3 protein comes from TCRdb applying MiXCR to the multiplex PCR reads. Here the sample spans roughly 350,000 distinct CDR3 sequences, about 14% being singletons. Sequencing was performed on blood. The source is a woman aged 25 to 45 with Graves' hyperthyroidism. Each CDR3 is given with its conserved first and last residue. A D gene is named only where the DNA matches it firmly. The listing skips clone size in some rows; elsewhere it reads once, few, many or a size class.

D	size	J	V	length	CDR3	DNA
NA	few	TRBJ2-3	TRBV4-3	16	CASSQGRASLADTQYF	TGCGCCAGCAGCCAAGGTCGAGCTAGCTTGGCAGATACGCAGTATTTT
NA	NA	TRBJ2-7	TRBV25-1	13	CASSDLVPCEQYF	TGTGCCAGCAGTGACCTAGTACCCTGCGAGCAGTACTTC
NA	few	TRBJ1-4	TRBV5-1	14	CASSSSGSDEKLFF	TGCGCCAGCAGCTCCTCAGGTTCTGATGAAAAACTGTTTTTT
NA	NA	TRBJ2-3	TRBV10-3	11	CAIRGTDTQYF	TGTGCCATCCGGGGGACAGATACGCAGTATTTT
NA	few	TRBJ1-3	TRBV4-1	15	CASSQPTRPGNTIYF	TGCGCCAGCAGCCAGCCCACGAGGCCAGGAAACACCATATATTTT
NA	many	TRBJ2-7	TRBV2	14	CASSDRTYTYEQYF	TGTGCCAGCAGCGACAGAACCTACACCTACGAGCAGTACTTC
TRBD2	many	TRBJ2-5	TRBV28	13	CASNSGRVETQYF	TGTGCCAGCAATAGCGGGAGGGTGGAGACCCAGTACTTC
NA	NA	TRBJ2-7	TRBV30	14	CAYVPTGRLYEQYF	TGTGCCTATGTCCCGACAGGCCGCTTATACGAGCAGTACTTC
TRBD2	few	TRBJ2-3	TRBV12-3/TRBV12-4	14	CASRLAGGPTAQYF	TGTGCCAGCCGACTAGCGGGAGGCCCCACGGCGCAGTATTTT
NA	NA	TRBJ1-6	TRBV20-1	15	CSAPWPHPHNSPLHF	TGCAGTGCTCCTTGGCCGCACCCACATAATTCACCCCTCCACTTT
TRBD2	many	TRBJ2-3	TRBV2	14	CASRREFGADTQYF	TGTGCCAGCAGGCGGGAGTTTGGAGCAGATACGCAGTATTTT
NA	many	TRBJ2-7	TRBV28	14	CASSLTERGVEQYF	TGTGCCAGCAGTCTTACGGAGAGGGGGGTCGAGCAGTACTTC
NA	many	TRBJ2-7	TRBV28	14	CASSSTGPPYEQYF	TGTGCCAGCAGCTCAACAGGTCCCCCTTACGAGCAGTACTTC
NA	many	TRBJ1-2	TRBV28	11	CASGDTYGYTF	TGTGCCAGCGGGGATACATATGGCTACACCTTC